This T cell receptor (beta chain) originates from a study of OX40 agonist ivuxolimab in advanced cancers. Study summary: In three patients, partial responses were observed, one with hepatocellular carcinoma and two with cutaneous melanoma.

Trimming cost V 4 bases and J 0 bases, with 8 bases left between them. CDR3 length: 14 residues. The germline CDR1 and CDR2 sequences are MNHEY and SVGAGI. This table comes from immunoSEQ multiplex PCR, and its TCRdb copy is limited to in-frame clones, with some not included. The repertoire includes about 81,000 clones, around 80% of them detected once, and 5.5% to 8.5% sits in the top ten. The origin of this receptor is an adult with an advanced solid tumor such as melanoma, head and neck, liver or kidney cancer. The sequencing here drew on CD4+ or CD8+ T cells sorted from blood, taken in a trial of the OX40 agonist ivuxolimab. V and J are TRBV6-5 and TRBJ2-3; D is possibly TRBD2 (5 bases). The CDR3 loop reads CASSSSGSTDTQYF. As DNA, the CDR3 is TGTGCCAGCAGTTCGAGCGGAAGCACAGATACGCAGTATTTT.